Reported below is one T cell receptor beta chain. Using its own MiXCR run on the 5' RACE reads, TCRdb lists one record per CDR3 protein. The table lists under 85,000 distinct CDR3 sequences, 9% to 14% of them singletons. With 4 bases removed from V and 8 bases from J, the gap between germline ends came to 21 bases. Germline values: CDR1 SQVTM, CDR2 ANQGSEA. The CDR3 totals 15 residues. This record belongs to a study of early T cells in non-severe SARS-CoV-2 infection. The chain links TRBV29-1 to TRBJ2-1; TRBD1 is a possible D gene (6 bases). Sequencing was done on a sample of whole blood. The receptor's source is an adult who was a healthcare worker with PCR-confirmed SARS-CoV-2 infection or an uninfected control (not recorded which). The CDR3 reads CSVGFTGRVVYEQFF. The CDR3 bases are TGCAGCGTTGGGTTTACAGGGCGTGTAGTGTATGAGCAGTTCTTC.